This T cell receptor (beta chain) was captured by sequencing in a study of blood T cell repertoires in COVID-19 (dated by TCRdb to 2020 to 2022). Turning to the overall study: Samples from collaborators originated in the United States, Italy and Spain and spanned both the acute and convalescent phases of COVID-19. The prospective study material was composed of cDNA or gDNA derived from T cells, B-cell-depleted T cells, or PBMCs. The dataset comprised deeply sampled blood TCRbeta repertoires from subjects exposed to, actively infected with, or recovered from COVID-19. The repertoires were released in a freely available public database intended as a resource for research on the immune response to SARS-CoV-2. The samples were drawn from the first 160 participants of the ongoing ImmuneRACE study and from 950 to 1,500 subjects provided by 6 global collaborators. Sample metadata almost always included a de-identified subject ID, COVID-19 status, age in years and sex. Where available, HLA class I and class II types were taken from metadata supplied by the sample provider and were not determined by assay-based typing. General conclusions and limits of the study: The amount of clinical and demographic metadata varied by source and participant and was provided uncurated.

Measured from the cysteine to the phenylalanine, the CDR3 is 15 residues long. Only the CDR3 part of the read is kept: 45 bases, read in frame from the first base. CDR1 SGHNT and CDR2 YYREEE are derived from the germline V gene (reference sequence). The germline ends are 12 bases apart after V is trimmed by 1 base and J by 3 bases. About this clone itself: The antigen it recognizes is unknown. No qualities accompany the bases; no much larger clone lies one base away.

The collaborating institutions used their own protocols to collect whole blood in K2EDTA tubes. For TCRbeta analysis, collaborator samples were shipped as frozen whole blood, as isolated PBMCs, or as DNA extracted from either sample type. TCRbeta CDR3 regions were amplified from genomic DNA using the immunoSEQ Assay, a bias-controlled multiplex PCR. The original methods were these. The number of nucleated cells in each sample was estimated by amplification of reference gene primers within the assay. To quantify the absolute abundance of each unique TCRbeta CDR3 rearrangement, sequence reads were collapsed and filtered. For each sample, productive Simpson clonality was calculated as the square root of Simpson's diversity index across productive rearrangements. Not all clones reach the TCRdb copy of this immuneACCESS table, which keeps in-frame sequences only. Checked studies attribute under half of the gap to unresolved V genes and leave the rest unexplained. The DNA was the basis for D and trimming; V, J and clone size are from that table. This sample holds 30,000 to 40,000 clones; just over 85% were observed only once. 5.5% to 6.5% of the sample goes to the ten largest clones.

The TCR comes from a woman older than 75 with active or convalescent COVID-19. The specimen was peripheral blood. Recombination joined TRBV5-4 with TRBJ2-3; the D gene assignment is ambiguous. Here is the DNA: TGTGCCAGCAGCTTGAAGAGTGCGGTAACAGATACGCAGTATTTT. This gives the protein CASSLKSAVTDTQYF.